Below, one T cell receptor beta chain is given with its context. This CDR3 contains 16 residues. CDR1 and CDR2 (germline): SGHRS, YFSETQ. V lost 4 bases and J lost 0; bases outside the gene matches: 6. The data belong to a study of blood T cell repertoires in COVID-19. Study in general: T cells, B-cell-depleted T cells, or PBMCs provided the cDNA or gDNA that served as material.

Enrolment of Seattle patients took place during active infection, and they were followed longitudinally. Per the original methods: Amplification from reference gene primers served as the basis for estimated nucleated cell counts. The repertoire was sequenced with immunoSEQ multiplex PCR; TCRdb's copy has only in-frame clones and lacks some. V and J calls and clone size are copied from that table; D and trimming were computed from the DNA. This sample yields 300,000 to 400,000 clones, of which roughly 87% are seen a single time; 7.5% to 10% belongs to the top ten. Sequenced sample: peripheral blood. The origin of this receptor is a man between 25 and 39 years old with COVID-19, enrolled during active disease. The V call is TRBV5-1, the J call TRBJ2-7, with TRBD1 identical over 11 bases. The CDR3 protein is CASSVGTGGLSYEQYF. The CDR3 DNA reads as TGCGCCAGCAGCGTCGGGACAGGGGGGCTCTCCTACGAGCAGTACTTC.